These 30 T cell receptor beta chains were all obtained from the same sample, sequenced in a study of T-cell reconstitution after alpha-beta-depleted transplantation in children. During its preparation, the TCRbeta library received unique molecular identifiers. A single record per CDR3 protein comes from TCRdb applying MiXCR to the PCR reads. The data contain 120,000 to 150,000 distinct CDR3 sequences, about 9% of them singletons. This specimen consisted of PBMCs, mostly from graft donor cells, obtained 180 days after TCRalphabeta/CD19-depleted stem cell transplant. Receptors were obtained from a female patient between 2 and 10 years old who had a stem cell transplant for congenital amegakaryocytic thrombocytopenia, so the T cells may come from the graft donor.

Many counts were recorded for this clonotype. V usage is TRBV7-8 and J usage is TRBJ1-2; possible D gene TRBD1, 5 bases. Trimming left V 1 base short and J 4 bases short, with 13 bases between. Germline loops: CDR1 SGHVS, CDR2 FQNEAQ. The CDR3 length is 15 residues. In DNA, the CDR3 is TGTGCCAGCAGCTTAGGAACAGGAACAGGCTATGGCTACACCTTC. This codes for CASSLGTGTGYGYTF.

This clonotype appeared a few times. The chain combines TRBV12-3 or TRBV12-4 with TRBJ2-7; unclear D gene. V lost 4 bases to trimming and J lost 2 bases, with 12 bases between them. This CDR3 has 14 residues. The CDR3 loop reads CASSSLDNPYEQYF. In DNA form, the CDR3 reads TGTGCCAGCAGTTCACTCGACAATCCCTACGAGCAGTACTTC.

This clonotype was observed a few times. This chain connects TRBV7-9 to TRBJ2-7; D not certain. The germline CDR1 and CDR2 sequences are SEHNR and FQNEAQ (reference sequence). This CDR3 is built from 12 residues. Trimming stripped 3 bases from V and 2 bases from J, with 5 bases between. The chain's CDR3 is CASSFSAYEQYF. The CDR3 region has the DNA TGTGCCAGCAGCTTCTCGGCCTACGAGCAGTACTTC.

This clonotype was counted ten times or more. The chain uses TRBV5-1 and TRBJ2-6, with TRBD2 identical over 11 bases. The V segment lost 2 bases and the J segment 0 bases; nucleotides outside the gene matches: 4. Germline V lookup: CDR1 SGHRS, CDR2 YFSETQ. This CDR3 has 18 amino acids. In nucleotides, the CDR3 is TGCGCCAGCAGCTTTGGGACTAGCGGTGACTCTGGGGCCAACGTCCTGACTTTC. As protein: CASSFGTSGDSGANVLTF. Variable domain in full (rest from reference TRBV5-1 and TRBJ2-6): KAGVTQTPRYLIKTRGQQVTLSCSPISGHRSVSWYQQTPGQGLQFLFEYFSETQRNKGNFPGRFSGRQFSNSRSEMNVSTLELGDSALYLCASSFGTSGDSGANVLTFGAGSRLTVL.

This clonotype appeared a few times. The chain joins TRBV6-6 to TRBJ2-3; 7 nucleotides agree with TRBD2. The CDR3 runs 16 residues. V trimming: 6 bases; J trimming: 2 bases; junction bases outside the gene matches: 11. CDR1 MNHNY and CDR2 SVGAGI come from the germline V gene (reference sequence). CDR3 residues: CASRNAGGSHTDTQYF. The CDR3 DNA follows: TGTGCCAGCAGAAACGCCGGCGGGAGCCACACAGATACGCAGTATTTT.

This clonotype was counted at least ten times. The CDR3: CASSTSSRNGEKLFF. The DNA of the CDR3 is TGTGCCAGTAGTACGTCCTCCAGAAACGGGGAAAAACTGTTTTTT. The chain joins TRBV19 to TRBJ1-4; D is undetermined. The V gene lost 4 bases and the J gene lost 8 bases, with 17 bases spanning the gap. CDR1 LNHDA and CDR2 SQIVND come from the germline V gene (reference sequence). The CDR3 totals 15 residues.

In this sample, this clonotype turned up many times. V and J are TRBV20-1 and TRBJ2-1; 11 bases are shared with TRBD2. The length of the CDR3 is 15 residues. J was trimmed by 10 bases and V by 3 bases; bases with no gene match: 11. Germline V gene lookup returns CDR1 DFQATT and CDR2 SNEGSKA (reference sequence). CDR3 protein: CSASPTSGAFREQFF. In DNA, the CDR3 is TGCAGTGCTAGCCCGACTAGCGGGGCCTTCAGGGAGCAGTTCTTC.

This clonotype came up many times. This chain joins TRBV28 and TRBJ2-3; no definite D call. V was trimmed by 3 bases and J by 10 bases, leaving 23 bases between them. The CDR3 consists of 16 residues. Germline V gene data show CDR1 as MDHEN and CDR2 as SYDVKM. CDR3 nucleotides: TGTGCCAGCAGTTTGTCCCCGTACAAATCCTCAGTAGCGCAGTATTTT. Translating it yields CASSLSPYKSSVAQYF.

This clonotype came up many times. This chain joins TRBV28 and TRBJ1-2; perhaps TRBD1 as D (6 bases). Germline CDR1 MDHEN, CDR2 SYDVKM. The CDR3 consists of 15 residues. V lost 11 bases and J lost 2, with 21 bases in between. In DNA, the CDR3 is TGTGCCGCAGCCGACCACGGAGGACAGAACTATGGCTACACCTTC. Translating it yields CAAADHGGQNYGYTF.

This clonotype was found many times. V gene TRBV5-1 combines with J gene TRBJ2-3; 8 positions agree with TRBD2. Per the germline V gene, CDR1 is SGHRS and CDR2 is YFSETQ. J lost 1 base, V lost 4 bases, and 17 bases had no gene match. CDR3 length: 19 residues. DNA for the CDR3: TGCGCCAGCAGCCCGACTTTAGTCCGAGGGCGGGAGGGCACAGATACGCAGTATTTT. Residues: CASSPTLVRGREGTDTQYF.

In its sample, this clonotype was seen a few times. V and J are TRBV6-1 and TRBJ2-7; TRBD2 might be the D (6 bases). Trimming took 7 bases from V and 0 from J, leaving 16 bases between them. The CDR3 totals 15 residues. Germline V gives CDR1 MNHNS, CDR2 SASEGT. The CDR3 DNA sequence: TGTGCCAGCATCCCTTCCGGGACTTTCTCCTACGAGCAGTACTTC. This gives the protein CASIPSGTFSYEQYF.

This clonotype has at least ten counts. V gene TRBV7-6 combines with J gene TRBJ2-7; D perhaps matches TRBD2 (6 bases). The germline V gene has CDR1 SGHVS and CDR2 FNYEAQ. The CDR3 runs to 16 residues. Trimming took off 3 bases at V and 0 bases at J, with 15 bases between the two ends. The chain's CDR3 is CASSFSYGSPSYEQYF. CDR3 coding DNA: TGTGCCAGCAGCTTCTCCTACGGGAGTCCCTCCTACGAGCAGTACTTC.

This clonotype was counted only a few times. J is TRBJ2-4 and V is TRBV28; D might be TRBD1 or TRBD2, each matching 5 bases. The germline V gene encodes CDR1 MDHEN and CDR2 SYDVKM. V lost 5 bases and J 8 bases, leaving 19 bases between the germline ends. This CDR3 contains 15 residues. CDR3: CASSAPGTPGYIQYF. In DNA form, the CDR3 reads TGTGCCAGCAGTGCTCCCGGGACCCCCGGGTACATTCAGTACTTC.

This clonotype was seen a handful of times. Here the CDR3 DNA reads TGCGCCAGCAGCCGATTAGCGGGGGAGGGGAATGAGCAGTTCTTC. Its protein product is CASSRLAGEGNEQFF. The chain carries TRBV4-3 and TRBJ2-1; 9 positions agree with TRBD2. With V trimmed by 4 bases and J by 7 bases, 8 bases remained unmatched. There are 15 residues in the CDR3. Germline CDR1 and CDR2: LGHNA and YSLEER.

This clonotype has ten or more counts. The chain uses TRBV7-9 and TRBJ2-5; D gene uncertain. The CDR3 is 13 amino acids. Per germline, CDR1 SEHNR and CDR2 FQNEAQ (reference sequence). Trimming shortened V by 4 bases and J by 4 bases, and 10 bases separated the two germline ends. The CDR3 bases are TGTGCCAGCAGCTATAGATCACGAGAGACCCAGTACTTC. Translating it yields CASSYRSRETQYF.

There are many counts of this clonotype. This rearrangement joins TRBV28 to TRBJ1-2; D remains ambiguous. Germline CDR1 and CDR2: MDHEN and SYDVKM. V lost 3 bases and J lost 5, with 7 bases in between. The CDR3 is 12 residues long. The CDR3 DNA follows: TGTGCCAGCAGTTTTACCCATTATGGCTACACCTTC. Translated: CASSFTHYGYTF.

This clonotype was counted at least ten times. J is TRBJ2-7 and V is TRBV12-3 or TRBV12-4; D gene ambiguous. The ends were cut back, 2 bases at V and 0 bases at J, with 11 bases in the middle. The CDR3 runs to 15 residues. CDR3 region: CASSLTVGPSYEQYF. In DNA, the CDR3 is TGTGCCAGCAGTTTAACGGTGGGTCCCTCCTACGAGCAGTACTTC.

This clonotype has a handful of counts. The chain has TRBV5-1 and TRBJ1-1; perhaps TRBD1 as D (5 bases). The CDR3 totals 14 residues. V lost 4 bases and J lost 0, with 10 bases in between. Per the germline V gene, CDR1 is SGHRS and CDR2 is YFSETQ. The CDR3 is CASSPGSLNTEAFF. CDR3 bases: TGCGCCAGCAGCCCAGGGAGTTTGAACACTGAAGCTTTCTTT.

This clonotype has a count of ten or more. The chain couples TRBV5-1 to TRBJ2-3; the D is unclear. From germline, CDR1 is SGHRS and CDR2 YFSETQ. The V end lost 0 bases, the J end lost 5 bases, and 7 bases lay between the germline ends. CDR3 length: 13 residues. CDR3 DNA: TGCGCCAGCAGCTTGGGCACCCAAGATACGCAGTATTTT. It specifies CASSLGTQDTQYF.

This clonotype was observed at least ten times. The chain carries TRBV7-8 and TRBJ2-7, with 7 bases fitting TRBD2. Germline loops: CDR1 SGHVS, CDR2 FQNEAQ. The length of the CDR3 is 15 residues. With V trimmed by 1 base and J by 6 bases, 9 bases remained unmatched. CDR3 region: CASSLERGREREQYF. CDR3 bases: TGTGCCAGCAGCTTAGAGCGTGGGAGGGAACGCGAGCAGTACTTC.

The chain uses TRBV20-1 and TRBJ2-1, with 8 bases lining up with TRBD2. Unmatched junction bases numbered 11, after V lost 1 base and J lost 3 bases. From germline, CDR1 is DFQATT and CDR2 SNEGSKA (reference sequence). This CDR3 is built from 17 residues. This CDR3 reads CSARAERGSQGYNEQFF. The CDR3 coding sequence is TGCAGTGCTAGAGCAGAGCGGGGGTCTCAGGGCTACAATGAGCAGTTCTTC.

This clonotype has a handful of counts. The chain has TRBV20-1 and TRBJ2-2; 8 positions match TRBD2. Germline V gives CDR1 DFQATT, CDR2 SNEGSKA (reference sequence). Trimming took 2 bases from V and 4 from J; bases not matched to a gene: 9. The CDR3 is 16 residues long. CDR3 DNA: TGCAGTGCTAGACCCAGCGGGAGATATATCACCGGGGAGCTGTTTTTT. Its translation is CSARPSGRYITGELFF.

This clonotype was seen many times. The chain uses TRBV7-2 and TRBJ2-4; 8 positions match TRBD2. This CDR3 has 15 residues. The V gene's germline CDR1 is SGHTA and CDR2 FQGNSA. The ends lost 5 bases at V and 0 bases at J; junction bases unmatched: 3. The CDR3 bases are TGTGCCAGCAGCCAAGCGGGAGTAGCCAAAAACATTCAGTACTTC. Residues: CASSQAGVAKNIQYF.

This clonotype was picked up many times. The J gene is TRBJ2-5, the V gene TRBV10-3; 12 positions match TRBD2. CDR3 length: 15 amino acids. The J segment lost 5 bases and the V segment lost 10 bases, leaving 11 bases of the junction unmatched. The germline CDR1 and CDR2 sequences are ENHRY and SYGVKD. As DNA, the CDR3 is TGTGCCACCCTCCGACTAGCGGGAGTAGGGGAGACCCAGTACTTC. Translated, it gives CATLRLAGVGETQYF.

This clonotype turned up a few times. The genes are TRBV5-5 and TRBJ1-2; D is unresolved. V lost 5 bases to trimming and J lost 7 bases, with 9 bases between them. The length of the CDR3 is 11 residues. Germline V gene lookup returns CDR1 SGHKS and CDR2 YYEKEE (reference sequence). CDR3 bases: TGTGCCAGCAGTCCAGGATCTGGCTACACCTTC. This gives the protein CASSPGSGYTF.

The rearrangement joins TRBV29-1 to TRBJ2-7; weak D call: TRBD2 (6 bases). Germline CDR1 is SQVTM and CDR2 is ANQGSEA. There are 16 residues in the CDR3. V shed 0 bases and J shed 2 bases, with 17 bases lying between them. Here the CDR3 DNA reads TGCAGCGTTGAAGAGGGGGACTTCCCGGGACCCTACGAGCAGTACTTC. It encodes CSVEEGDFPGPYEQYF.

This clonotype was seen a few times. V usage is TRBV18 and J usage is TRBJ2-1; the match to TRBD1 covers 8 bases. The CDR3 loop spans 15 amino acids. V trimming: 3 bases; J trimming: 2 bases; junction bases outside the gene matches: 3. The germline V gene encodes CDR1 KGHSH and CDR2 LQKENI. For the CDR3, the DNA is TGTGCCAGCTCACCCCGGGACAGGACCTACAATGAGCAGTTCTTC. The encoded protein is CASSPRDRTYNEQFF.

This clonotype was seen ten or more times. This sequence joins TRBV29-1 and TRBJ2-3; 8 bases fit TRBD1. Germline V CDR1 and CDR2: SQVTM, ANQGSEA. Trimming took 6 bases from V and 5 from J; bases not matched to a gene: 4. This CDR3 is 12 amino acids long. This chain's CDR3 is CSVSGGIDTQYF. CDR3 nucleotides: TGCAGCGTCTCAGGGGGCATAGATACGCAGTATTTT.

Turning to this clonotype: A much larger clone differs by one base, so this may be a read error. The CDR3 end shows no conserved phenylalanine or tryptophan, and so a read error is likely. The chain joins TRBV6-1 to TRBJ2-2; 7 bases align to TRBD1. The CDR3 spans 15 residues. In germline, CDR1 is MNHNS, CDR2 SASEGT. V lost 6 bases and J lost 2; bases outside the gene matches: 6. CDR3 amino acids: CASRKGTANTGELFL. CDR3 nucleotide sequence: TGTGCCAGCAGGAAAGGGACAGCAAACACCGGGGAGCTGTTTTTG.

This clonotype appeared many times. V is TRBV20-1 and J is TRBJ2-1; D remains ambiguous. Trimming stripped 3 bases from V and 15 bases from J, with 12 bases between. This CDR3 has 10 residues. Germline CDR1 reads DFQATT; CDR2 reads SNEGSKA (reference sequence). CDR3 DNA sequence: TGCAGTGCTAGGTCCTTAGTTCCGTTCTTC. This gives the protein CSARSLVPFF.